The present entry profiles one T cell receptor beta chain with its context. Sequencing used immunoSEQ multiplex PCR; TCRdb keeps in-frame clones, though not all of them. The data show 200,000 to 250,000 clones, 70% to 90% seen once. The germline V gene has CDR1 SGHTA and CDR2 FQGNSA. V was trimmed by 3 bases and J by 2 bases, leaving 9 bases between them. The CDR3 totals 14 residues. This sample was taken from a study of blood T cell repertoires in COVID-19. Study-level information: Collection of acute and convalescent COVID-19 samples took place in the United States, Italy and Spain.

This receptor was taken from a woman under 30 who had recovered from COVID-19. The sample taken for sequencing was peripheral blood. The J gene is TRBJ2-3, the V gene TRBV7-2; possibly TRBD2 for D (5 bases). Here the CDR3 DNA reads TGTGCCAGCAGCTTGAGGGATAACACAGATACGCAGTATTTT. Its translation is CASSLRDNTDTQYF.